This T cell receptor (beta chain) came from a study of T cell repertoires in cytomegalovirus infection (dated by TCRdb to about 2019). Regarding the study in general: The peptide stimulations were aimed at well-studied HLA-B-restricted epitopes as well as recently identified HLA-C-restricted CMV epitopes, whose presentation resists viral immunomodulation. Donor HLA type was relevant to the analysis, because carriage of CMV infection together with the matching HLA type was indicated by public TCR beta signatures.

Findings and caveats that apply to the study as a whole: In both this cohort and an independent cohort of under 450 donors, the cumulative frequency of public TCR beta family members distinguished carriers of CMV infection plus the relevant HLA type. The ex vivo response was dominated by HLA-C-restricted CMV-specific TCR beta clonotypes, and the single most frequent clonotype in two of eight donors was supplied by these HLA-C-restricted clonotypes.

The CDR1 and CDR2 encoded by the germline V gene are SGHVS and FQNEAQ. Counted from cysteine to phenylalanine, this CDR3 has 17 amino acids. This entry keeps only the CDR3 DNA: 51 bases, framed from base 1. The V end gives up 1 base and the J end 2 bases, leaving 6 bases in the junction not matched to a gene. This sample's treatment or condition label indicates: in vitro stimulation with specific CMV peptide epitopes to enrich CMV-specific T cells. As to this clonotype: Its antigen is currently not known. No much larger clonotype is one base removed from it; base qualities were not supplied.

Sequencing relied on an Illumina HiSeq 1500. TCRdb trimmed the raw reads at Q25, called clones with MiXCR and kept productive beta chains. For every CDR3 protein sequence, its rows merge into one entry that carries the most common genes and DNA. The sample contains 800,000 to 950,000 distinct CDR3 sequences, about 30% of them found a single time. The top ten hold about an eighth of the sample. The sample here was cultured CD8+ T cells from PBMCs, taken from culture after CMV antigen stimulation. The rearrangement combines TRBV7-8 with TRBJ2-3, and TRBD2 matches 10 of the central bases. The receptor was derived from a human donor in good health (CMV status not recorded). Some clones in this sample may be carry-over from other donors' samples. The CDR3 is CASSLGLGLAITDTQYF. The nucleotide sequence is given as TGTGCCAGCAGCTTAGGTTTGGGACTAGCGATCACAGATACGCAGTATTTT.